This entry describes one T cell receptor (beta chain). As originally analysed: Estimation of nucleated cell counts relied on the amplification of reference gene primers. TCRdb's copy holds only in-frame clones and misses some; the assay was immunoSEQ multiplex PCR. That table supplies the V and J calls and clone size; D and trimming were determined from the DNA. The data hold roughly 500,000 clones, with roughly 87% observed a single time. The Seattle site enrolled patients during active infection and followed them longitudinally. The record originates from a study of blood T cell repertoires in COVID-19. The germline CDR1 and CDR2 sequences are SGHTS and YDEGEE. Trimming removed 4 bases at V and 0 bases at J, with 14 bases between. The CDR3 sequence is 16 residues long.

This TCR was recovered from a man between 18 and 35 years old with COVID-19, enrolled during active disease. The sequenced sample consisted of peripheral blood. The genes are TRBV5-8 and TRBJ1-3; D possibly corresponds to TRBD1 (5 bases). CDR3 coding DNA: TGTGCCAGCAGCATGACAGTCCTCAGCTCTGGAAACACCATATATTTT. It translates to CASSMTVLSSGNTIYF.